Reported below is one TCR beta chain. Its target is unknown. Sequencing of cultured CD4+ T cell DNA used the Oncomine TCR Beta short-read assay. TCRdb fed the PCR reads into MiXCR, producing one record per CDR3 protein. The data show 10,000 or so distinct CDR3 sequences, about 60% seen once. This sample stems from a study of vaccination and CD4 T cells after COVID-19. Trimming removed 3 bases from V and 7 bases from J, with 9 bases in between. From germline, CDR1 is SGHTA and CDR2 FQGNSA. The CDR3 runs to 12 residues. Treatment here: roughly 10-day PBMC culture with coronavirus spike peptide pools or control peptides (ViraFEST assay). These CD4+ T cells came from an unexposed donor, sampled before the COVID-19 pandemic (2011-2018). Contingent on cell availability, unexposed-donor CD4+ T cells were interrogated with SARS-CoV-2 S/N and four cold-coronavirus spikes.

The receptor's source is a human donor in good health. The chain carries TRBV7-2 and TRBJ1-1; possibly TRBD1 for D (6 bases). Source material: CD4+ T cells from blood, cultured in vitro. The CDR3 sequence is CASSFRGGEAFF. In DNA form, the CDR3 reads TGTGCCAGCAGCTTCAGGGGTGGTGAAGCTTTCTTT. Combining the CDR3 with reference TRBV7-2 and TRBJ1-1 gives the whole variable domain GAGVSQSPSNKVTEKGKDVELRCDPISGHTALYWYRQSLGQGLEFLIYFQGNSAPDKSGLPSDRFSAERTGGSVSTLTIQRTQQEDSAVYLCASSFRGGEAFFGQGTRLTVV.